These T cell receptor beta chains were read from a single sample in a study of vaccination and CD4 T cells after COVID-19. The antigens for these receptors are not known. MiXCR was run by TCRdb on the PCR reads, yielding one entry per CDR3 protein. The sample has around 20,000 distinct CDR3 sequences, about 60% seen once. Here the sequenced sample was CD4+ T cells from blood, cultured in vitro, taken after SARS-CoV-2 vaccination. All receptors derive from a human donor who had recovered from COVID-19. Both conserved end residues are part of each CDR3. A D gene is named only where the DNA matches it firmly. Part of the rows lack a size; the others show once, few, many or a class for expanded clones.

j_call v_call d_call clone_size cdr3_aa cdr3_nt
TRBJ2-5 TRBV2 TRBD2 NA CASSPTSGGKGETQYF TGTGCCAGCAGTCCGACTAGCGGGGGCAAGGGAGAGACCCAGTACTTC
TRBJ1-4 TRBV7-9 NA once CASRGRNNEKLFF TGTGCCAGCAGGGGGCGGAATAATGAAAAACTGTTTTTT
TRBJ2-1 TRBV6-1 TRBD2 NA CASDRLAVHNEQFF TGTGCCAGCGATCGTCTAGCGGTCCACAATGAGCAGTTCTTC
TRBJ1-5 TRBV7-2 NA NA CASSLDRVSNQPQHF TGTGCCAGCAGCTTAGATAGGGTTAGCAATCAGCCCCAGCATTTT
TRBJ1-2 TRBV11-3 TRBD1 few CASSLDLSAGGRHGYTF TGTGCCAGCAGCTTAGATCTATCGGCAGGGGGAAGGCATGGCTACACCTTC
TRBJ1-1 TRBV11-3 NA NA CASSLGQGTEAFF TGTGCCAGCAGCTTAGGACAAGGGACTGAAGCTTTCTTT
TRBJ1-1 TRBV6-2/TRBV6-3 NA NA CASNEGGNTEAFF TGTGCCAGCAACGAAGGGGGGAACACTGAAGCTTTCTTT
TRBJ1-5 TRBV6-2/TRBV6-3 NA NA CASSYRDSNQPQHF TGTGCCAGCAGTTACCGCGATAGCAATCAGCCCCAGCATTTT
TRBJ1-5 TRBV20-1 NA once CSARETGDQPQHF TGCAGTGCTAGAGAGACGGGGGATCAGCCCCAGCATTTT
TRBJ2-7 TRBV10-3 TRBD2 NA CAISGSQAGVGNEQYF TGTGCCATCAGCGGCTCCCAAGCGGGAGTCGGGAACGAGCAGTACTTC
TRBJ2-7 TRBV6-2/TRBV6-3 NA NA CASRSPGAGHSFF TGTGCCAGCAGATCCCCCGGCGCGGGTCATTCCTTCTTC
TRBJ2-3 TRBV19 NA NA CASSMKGFTDTQYF TGTGCCAGTAGTATGAAAGGATTCACAGATACGCAGTATTTT
TRBJ1-2 TRBV6-1 NA once CASKAGANYGYTF TGTGCCAGCAAGGCAGGCGCTAACTATGGCTACACCTTC
TRBJ2-2 TRBV6-2/TRBV6-3 NA NA CASSYDRTISRLFF TGTGCCAGCAGTTATGACAGGACAATAAGCCGGCTGTTTTTT
TRBJ1-2 TRBV20-1 NA NA CSASEPRSANYGYTF TGCAGTGCTAGTGAACCCCGGTCAGCTAACTATGGCTACACCTTC
TRBJ1-1 TRBV24-1 TRBD1 NA CATSDDRQGMNTEAFF TGTGCCACCAGTGATGATCGACAGGGGATGAACACTGAAGCTTTCTTT
TRBJ1-6 TRBV18 NA NA CASQEQSVDSPLHF TGTGCCAGCCAGGAGCAGTCGGTGGATTCACCCCTCCACTTT
TRBJ1-2 TRBV11-3 TRBD1 NA CASSSQGESGYGYTF TGTGCCAGCAGCTCCCAGGGGGAATCAGGCTATGGCTACACCTTC
TRBJ1-1 TRBV19 NA NA CASSIKGNTEAFF TGTGCCAGTAGTATCAAGGGGAACACTGAAGCTTTCTTT
TRBJ2-2 TRBV6-2/TRBV6-3 NA NA CASSDQTGQNTGELFF TGTGCCAGCAGTGACCAGACGGGACAGAACACCGGGGAGCTGTTTTTT
TRBJ1-5 TRBV12-3/TRBV12-4 TRBD1 NA CASSPDRGPYQPQHF TGTGCCAGCAGCCCCGACAGGGGGCCCTATCAGCCCCAGCATTTT
TRBJ2-1 TRBV11-2 TRBD1 NA CASSLLQGNYNEQFF TGTGCCAGCAGCTTGTTACAGGGGAACTACAATGAGCAGTTCTTC
TRBJ1-6 TRBV5-1 NA NA CASHSGAGSYNSPLHF TGCGCCAGCCACTCGGGGGCCGGCTCCTATAATTCACCCCTCCACTTT
TRBJ1-2 TRBV7-9 NA NA CASSPSGPYGYTF TGTGCCAGCAGCCCCAGCGGACCTTATGGCTACACCTTC
TRBJ1-1 TRBV6-2/TRBV6-3 TRBD1 NA CASSHRGADPEAFF TGTGCCAGCAGCCACAGGGGCGCGGATCCTGAAGCTTTCTTT
TRBJ2-5 TRBV7-2 TRBD2 NA CASSLVASGSRETQYF TGTGCCAGCAGCTTAGTCGCGAGCGGGAGTAGGGAGACCCAGTACTTC
TRBJ1-2 TRBV7-2 NA NA CASSLGGRVLRGYTF TGTGCCAGCAGCTTAGGGGGGCGCGTCCTTCGCGGCTACACCTTC